These 27 T cell receptor beta chains were sequenced from one sample in a study of memory CD4+ T cells and cytomegalovirus serostatus. Assay: immunoSEQ multiplex PCR; the TCRdb copy retains only in-frame clones and omits some. The profile covers tens of thousands of clones, with more than 75% appearing a single time and under 6% taken by the ten largest. The sort gate was single viable CD3+CD4+CD8-CD45RO+ cells for memory CD4+ T cells. Material: memory CD4+ T cells from blood. Receptors originate from an adult in good health and CMV-seropositive.

The chain combines TRBV5-8 with TRBJ1-1; no clear D. V was shortened by 5 bases and J by 0 bases, with 14 bases between the two germline ends. The CDR3 is 15 amino acids. Germline V gene sequence: CDR1 SGHTS, CDR2 YDEGEE. The CDR3 loop reads CASRSTGPLNTEAFF. The DNA for the CDR3 is TGTGCCAGCAGGTCGACCGGGCCGCTGAACACTGAAGCTTTCTTT.

This clone has more than one count but fewer than ten. The chain recombines TRBV5-1 with TRBJ2-5, with 9 nucleotides matching TRBD1. The germline CDR1 and CDR2 sequences are SGHRS and YFSETQ. The CDR3 is made up of 15 amino acids. Unmatched junction bases numbered 9, after V lost 4 bases and J lost 5 bases. The CDR3 is CASSANTGGRETQYF. For the CDR3, the DNA is TGCGCCAGCAGCGCCAACACAGGGGGCAGGGAGACCCAGTACTTC. The whole variable domain, remainder taken from reference TRBV5-1 and TRBJ2-5, is KAGVTQTPRYLIKTRGQQVTLSCSPISGHRSVSWYQQTPGQGLQFLFEYFSETQRNKGNFPGRFSGRQFSNSRSEMNVSTLELGDSALYLCASSANTGGRETQYFGPGTRLLVL.

The J gene is TRBJ1-1, the V gene TRBV4-2, with 8 bases fitting TRBD1. The CDR3 covers 15 residues. With V trimmed by 0 bases and J by 1 base, 1 base remained unmatched. Germline CDR1 LGHNA, CDR2 YNFKEQ. The chain's CDR3 is CASSQEGQGNTEAFF. CDR3 bases: TGTGCCAGCAGCCAAGAAGGACAGGGGAACACTGAAGCTTTCTTT.

The V call is TRBV2, the J call TRBJ2-1; D is undetermined. Germline V lookup: CDR1 SNHLY, CDR2 FYNNEI. The CDR3 runs 15 residues. Trimming took 2 bases from V and 0 from J, leaving 8 bases between them. CDR3: CASSEQLGSYNEQFF. CDR3 nucleotides: TGTGCCAGCAGTGAACAACTGGGCTCCTACAATGAGCAGTTCTTC. Using reference TRBV2 and TRBJ2-1 for the parts outside the CDR3, the full variable domain is EPEVTQTPSHQVTQMGQEVILRCVPISNHLYFYWYRQILGQKVEFLVSFYNNEISEKSEIFDDQFSVERPDGSNFTLKIRSTKLEDSAMYFCASSEQLGSYNEQFFGPGTRLTVL.

The chain has TRBV5-1 and TRBJ2-2; perhaps D is TRBD1 or TRBD2 (5 bases each). The V end was cut by 1 base, the J end by 3 bases, with 16 bases between. In germline, CDR1 is SGHRS, CDR2 YFSETQ. This CDR3 has 17 residues. The CDR3 reads CASSLLGANADTGELFF. CDR3 sequence (DNA): TGCGCCAGCAGCTTGCTCGGGGCAAATGCGGACACCGGGGAGCTGTTTTTT.

This chain connects TRBV6-5 to TRBJ1-6, with D tentatively TRBD1 (5 bases). Germline V gene lookup returns CDR1 MNHEY and CDR2 SVGAGI. The CDR3 spans 15 residues. V was clipped by 2 bases and J by 10 bases, with 15 bases between them. The CDR3 DNA is TGTGCCAGCAGTTACAAGCCAGGGCCTCAATCACCCCTCCACTTT. Translated, it gives CASSYKPGPQSPLHF.

CDR3 sequence: CASSQQGVSGANVLTF. The CDR3 bases are TGTGCCAGCAGCCAACAAGGAGTCTCTGGGGCCAACGTCCTGACTTTC. V is TRBV4-2 and J is TRBJ2-6; D call uncertain. V lost 2 bases and J 0 bases, leaving 8 bases between the germline ends. Per the germline V gene, CDR1 is LGHNA and CDR2 is YNFKEQ. The length of the CDR3 is 16 residues.

This clone has only a few counts. This rearrangement joins TRBV28 to TRBJ2-1; 10 bases agree with TRBD2. Per germline, CDR1 MDHEN and CDR2 SYDVKM. V was pared by 6 bases and J by 1 base, with 6 bases of the junction left unmatched. The CDR3 runs to 16 residues. The CDR3 DNA reads as TGTGCCAGCAGGTCACCTAGCGGGAGTTCCTACAATGAGCAGTTCTTC. It encodes CASRSPSGSSYNEQFF.

This sequence joins TRBV20-1 and TRBJ2-7; D is unresolved. Germline lookup yields CDR1 DFQATT and CDR2 SNEGSKA (reference sequence). V shed 6 bases and J shed 4 bases, with 10 bases lying between them. CDR3 length: 11 amino acids. This CDR3 is CSASTAYEQYF. CDR3 sequence (DNA): TGCAGTGCCTCTACAGCTTACGAGCAGTACTTC.

A remark on this clone: One end of the junction varies from germline; a read error may be responsible. The chain couples TRBV6-5 to TRBJ1-2, with D unclear. CDR3 length equals 13 residues. From germline, CDR1 is MNHEY and CDR2 SVGAGI. The CDR3 nucleotides read TGTGCCAGCAGTTACTCATCAGCGTCGAGTTGGAACTTC. Its translation: CASSYSSASSWNF.

This clone occurred many times. The rearrangement uses TRBV5-6 and TRBJ2-1; D is unresolved. Germline V gives CDR1 SGHDT, CDR2 YYEEEE. The V gene lost 1 base and the J gene lost 5 bases, with 13 bases spanning the gap. The CDR3 contains 15 residues. Here the CDR3 reads CASSLYSFTNNEQFF. In nucleotides, the CDR3 is TGTGCCAGCAGCTTGTACAGCTTCACTAACAATGAGCAGTTCTTC. Complete variable domain (other parts from reference TRBV5-6 and TRBJ2-1): DAGVTQSPTHLIKTRGQQVTLRCSPKSGHDTVSWYQQALGQGPQFIFQYYEEEERQRGNFPDRFSGHQFPNYSSELNVNALLLGDSALYLCASSLYSFTNNEQFFGPGTRLTVL.

This clone has just one count. The chain uses TRBV28 and TRBJ1-2; the D gene is possibly TRBD1 (5 bases). Germline V gene lookup returns CDR1 MDHEN and CDR2 SYDVKM. V was trimmed by 0 bases and J by 7 bases, leaving 12 bases between them. The CDR3 spans 14 residues. The CDR3 DNA follows: TGTGCCAGCAGTTTATGGGCAGGGAGTGGTGGCTACACCTTC. Amino acids: CASSLWAGSGGYTF.

The chain employs TRBV29-1 and TRBJ1-1; the match to TRBD1 covers 8 bases. The ends lost 6 bases at V and 7 bases at J; junction bases unmatched: 10. This CDR3 spans 13 amino acids. CDR1 is SQVTM, CDR2 ANQGSEA, per germline. DNA of the CDR3: TGCAGCGTGGAACAGGGGGGAACAGGTGAAGCTTTCTTT. It encodes CSVEQGGTGEAFF.

V gene TRBV5-4 combines with J gene TRBJ2-2, with 9 bases lining up with TRBD1. The CDR3 consists of 15 residues. The germline V gene has CDR1 SGHNT and CDR2 YYREEE (reference sequence). The junction had 6 bases not matched to a gene; V was cut back by 2 bases and J by 7 bases. CDR3 DNA: TGTGCCAGCAGCTTCAGGGACAGGGTGAACGGGGAGCTGTTTTTT. This sequence encodes CASSFRDRVNGELFF. Variable domain in full (rest from reference TRBV5-4 and TRBJ2-2): ETGVTQSPTHLIKTRGQQVTLRCSSQSGHNTVSWYQQALGQGPQFIFQYYREEENGRGNFPPRFSGLQFPNYSSELNVNALELDDSALYLCASSFRDRVNGELFFGEGSRLTVL.

J is TRBJ2-1 and V is TRBV7-3; perhaps TRBD1 as D (6 bases). V lost 5 bases and J lost 6, with 11 bases in between. Germline V gene sequence: CDR1 SGHTA, CDR2 FQGTGA. The CDR3 loop spans 13 amino acids. The DNA for the CDR3 is TGTGCCAGCAGCCTAATACAGGGCAATGAGCAGTTCTTC. Translating gives CASSLIQGNEQFF.

The chain has TRBV5-4 and TRBJ2-1, with D unclear. This CDR3 has 14 residues. Germline CDR1 reads SGHNT; CDR2 reads YYREEE (reference sequence). Trimming took 4 bases from V and 1 from J, leaving 9 bases between them. CDR3 in amino acids: CASSGWASYNEQFF. The CDR3 DNA sequence: TGTGCCAGCAGCGGCTGGGCATCCTACAATGAGCAGTTCTTC.

This clone has only a few counts. V gene TRBV19 combines with J gene TRBJ2-7, with 8 bases identical to TRBD1. CDR3 length: 15 amino acids. The germline gives CDR1 LNHDA, CDR2 SQIVND (reference sequence). V trimming: 4 bases; J trimming: 6 bases; junction bases outside the gene matches: 11. The CDR3 coding sequence is TGTGCCAGTAGTAAAACGGACAGGGTTTATCCCGAGCAGTACTTC. Residues: CASSKTDRVYPEQYF.

This chain uses TRBV9 with TRBJ2-1; D uncertain. Germline V CDR1 and CDR2: SGDLS, YYNGEE. Trimming left V 3 bases short and J 2 bases short, with 9 bases between. CDR3 length: 14 amino acids. CDR3 in DNA: TGTGCCAGCAGCGCCCAAGGTACCTACAATGAGCAGTTCTTC. Translation gives CASSAQGTYNEQFF.

The chain links TRBV2 to TRBJ2-3, with 13 bases that match TRBD2. The length of the CDR3 is 17 residues. The V segment lost 6 bases and the J segment 5 bases; nucleotides outside the gene matches: 11. From germline, CDR1 is SNHLY and CDR2 FYNNEI. The CDR3 is CASRRRTSGGRQDTQYF. The DNA of the CDR3 is TGTGCCAGCAGGCGCAGGACTAGCGGGGGCAGGCAAGATACGCAGTATTTT.

The chain has TRBV7-2 and TRBJ2-7, with 9 bases lining up with TRBD1. Germline V gives CDR1 SGHTA, CDR2 FQGNSA. This CDR3 is 16 amino acids long. The V gene end was trimmed by 4 bases and the J gene end by 5 bases; junction bases not matched to a gene: 12. DNA of the CDR3: TGTGCCAGCAGCTCCCGGTCGGGGGGACAGGGTAACGAGCAGTACTTC. It specifies CASSSRSGGQGNEQYF.

The chain employs TRBV7-2 and TRBJ2-2; D is ambiguous. The CDR3 runs to 15 residues. Trimming stripped 1 base from V and 5 bases from J, with 11 bases between. Germline V CDR1 and CDR2: SGHTA, FQGNSA. In nucleotides, the CDR3 is TGTGCCAGCAGCTTAGGTGCATCGGGTACCGGGGAGCTGTTTTTT. It yields the protein CASSLGASGTGELFF.

This clone was seen only once. The chain is built from TRBV6-1 and TRBJ1-4; the D gene is possibly TRBD1 (5 bases). Germline V gives CDR1 MNHNS, CDR2 SASEGT. Trimming removed 3 bases at V and 5 bases at J, with 10 bases between. This CDR3 has 14 residues. The chain's CDR3 is CASSDQGGNEKLFF. Written as DNA, the CDR3 is TGTGCCAGCAGTGACCAGGGAGGGAATGAAAAACTGTTTTTT.

This clone was observed a few times. The CDR3 DNA sequence: TGTGCCAGCAGCTTCGGGACGGACACTGAAGCTTTCTTT. It encodes CASSFGTDTEAFF. The chain carries TRBV7-9 and TRBJ1-1; D possibly corresponds to TRBD1 (5 bases). Trimming took 3 bases from V and 3 from J, leaving 8 bases between them. CDR1 is SEHNR and CDR2 is FQNEAQ in the germline V gene (reference sequence). This CDR3 region has 13 residues.

The chain links TRBV11-2 to TRBJ2-1, with 10 positions matching TRBD2. The V gene end was trimmed by 6 bases and the J gene end by 2 bases; junction bases not matched to a gene: 7. The germline V gene has CDR1 SGHAT and CDR2 FQNNGV. The CDR3 spans 16 residues. The CDR3: CASRGSGTSAYNEQFF. The CDR3 coding sequence is TGTGCCAGCAGAGGGTCCGGGACTAGCGCCTACAATGAGCAGTTCTTC.

V usage is TRBV19 and J usage is TRBJ2-1; 14 positions agree with TRBD2. The CDR3 has 15 residues. Germline V gene lookup returns CDR1 LNHDA and CDR2 SQIVND (reference sequence). The V segment lost 5 bases and the J segment 6 bases; nucleotides outside the gene matches: 3. The CDR3 DNA is TGTGCCAGTAGTCCGGGACTAGCGGGGGCCAATGAGCAGTTCTTC. Translation: CASSPGLAGANEQFF.

This CDR3 reads CASSLSWDRAYEQYF. CDR3 bases: TGTGCCAGCAGTTTATCGTGGGACAGGGCCTACGAGCAGTACTTC. This chain joins TRBV27 and TRBJ2-7; 9 nucleotides match TRBD1. V shed 0 bases, J shed 2 bases, and the junction held 2 bases outside the gene matches. The germline V gene encodes CDR1 MNHEY and CDR2 SMNVEV (reference sequence). The CDR3 spans 15 residues.

J is TRBJ1-5 and V is TRBV7-9; unclear D gene. The germline V gene encodes CDR1 SEHNR and CDR2 FQNEAQ (reference sequence). Deletions cut 3 bases from V and 7 bases from J, with 16 bases between. The CDR3 covers 15 residues. CDR3 bases: TGTGCCAGCAGCTTCGATGGTGGAGGTTCACAGCCCCAGCATTTT. Translated: CASSFDGGGSQPQHF.